The entry that follows covers one T cell receptor (beta chain) sequence. Its antigen is as yet unknown. Each CDR3 protein is one row after TCRdb ran MiXCR on the 5' RACE reads. The sample consists of about 48,000 distinct CDR3 sequences, about 9.2% of them appearing once. The CDR3 totals 12 residues. The germline V gene has CDR1 MNHEY and CDR2 SMNVEV (reference sequence). V was pared by 5 bases and J by 10 bases, with 11 bases between. The data belong to a study of early T cells in non-severe SARS-CoV-2 infection. General study findings and limits: VDJdb matches were skewed toward anti-spike CD8 T cell responses.

The V and J genes are TRBV27 and TRBJ1-4; tentative D call: TRBD1 (5 bases). Sequencing input: whole blood. The clonotype was recovered from an adult who was a healthcare worker with PCR-confirmed SARS-CoV-2 infection or an uninfected control (not recorded which). In nucleotides, the CDR3 is TGTGCCAGCAGTCCGGACATAGGAAAACTGTTTTTT. Translating gives CASSPDIGKLFF.